This T cell receptor (beta chain) was found in a study of blood T cell repertoires in COVID-19. For the study at large: Material from acute and convalescent COVID-19 was sourced from the United States, Italy and Spain. T cells, B-cell-depleted T cells, or PBMCs provided the cDNA or gDNA that served as material.

This clone was counted a single time. The CDR3 is 16 amino acids. V was clipped by 5 bases and J by 5 bases; unmatched bases: 10. Germline assignment: CDR1 LNHDA and CDR2 SQIVND (reference sequence). Study processing details: Amplifying reference gene primers gave estimates of nucleated cell counts. Here immunoSEQ multiplex PCR was the method, and the copy in TCRdb shows in-frame clones only, minus some. That table is the source of V, J and clone size, and D and trimming were worked out from the DNA. The profile shows 200,000 or so clones, 85% to 90% of them singletons. Sequenced sample: peripheral blood. The receptor comes from a man in his 60s with acute or convalescent COVID-19. The rearrangement uses TRBV19 and TRBJ1-4; 8 nucleotides match TRBD1. This chain's CDR3 is CASSGLRTGQNEKLFF. CDR3 DNA: TGTGCCAGTAGTGGCCTACGGACAGGGCAGAATGAAAAACTGTTTTTT.